This T cell receptor beta chain was identified during a study of blood T cell repertoires in COVID-19. The CDR3 has 15 amino acids. CDR1 and CDR2 from the germline V gene are SGDLS and YYNGEE. V shed 0 bases, J shed 7 bases, and the junction held 10 bases outside the gene matches. The repertoire was sequenced with immunoSEQ multiplex PCR; TCRdb's copy has only in-frame clones and lacks some. This sample has approximately 200,000 clones; 80% to 90% occur once, and the top ten carry around a tenth. The rearrangement links TRBV9 to TRBJ2-7; 7 bases match TRBD2. The clonotype was recovered from a man aged 18 to 35 with acute COVID-19. The sequenced material came from PBMCs or T cells enriched from blood (not recorded which). This CDR3 reads CASSVGVGGPEEQYF. The CDR3 DNA sequence: TGTGCCAGCAGCGTAGGAGTGGGAGGGCCTGAGGAGCAGTACTTC.